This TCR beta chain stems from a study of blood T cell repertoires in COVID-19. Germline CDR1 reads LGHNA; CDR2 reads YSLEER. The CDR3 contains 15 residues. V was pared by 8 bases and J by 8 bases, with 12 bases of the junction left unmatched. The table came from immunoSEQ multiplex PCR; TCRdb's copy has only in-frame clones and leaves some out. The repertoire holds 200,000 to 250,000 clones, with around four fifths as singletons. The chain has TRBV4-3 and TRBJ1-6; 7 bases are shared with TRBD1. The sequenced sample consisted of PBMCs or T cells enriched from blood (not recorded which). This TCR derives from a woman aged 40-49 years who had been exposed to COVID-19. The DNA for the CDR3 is TGCGCCAGCGTGCCCCCCGACAGGGTAGATTCACCCCTCCACTTT. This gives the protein CASVPPDRVDSPLHF.